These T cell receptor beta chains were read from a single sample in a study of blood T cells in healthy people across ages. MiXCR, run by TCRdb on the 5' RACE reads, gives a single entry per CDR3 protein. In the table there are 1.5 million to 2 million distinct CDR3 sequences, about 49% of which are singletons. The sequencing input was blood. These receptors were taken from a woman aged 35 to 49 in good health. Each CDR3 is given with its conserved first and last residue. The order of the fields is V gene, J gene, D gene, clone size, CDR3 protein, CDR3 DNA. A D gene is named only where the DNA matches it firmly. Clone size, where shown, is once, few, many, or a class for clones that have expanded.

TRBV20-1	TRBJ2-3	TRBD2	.	CSARDSSGDYPTDTQYF	TGCAGTGCTAGAGATAGTAGCGGGGACTACCCCACAGATACGCAGTATTTT
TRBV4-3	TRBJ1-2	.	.	CASSQDATSGASYGYTF	TGCGCCAGCAGCCAGGACGCAACGTCGGGGGCAAGTTATGGCTACACCTTC
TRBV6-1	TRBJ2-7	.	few	CASSEGQSSYEQYF	TGTGCCAGCAGTGAAGGACAGTCATCCTACGAGCAGTACTTC
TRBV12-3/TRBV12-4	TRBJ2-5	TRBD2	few	CASSLAGGPVEQYF	TGTGCCAGCAGCTTAGCGGGGGGGCCGGTTGAGCAGTACTTC
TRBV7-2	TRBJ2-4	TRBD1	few	CASSSRDPGQGGGIQYF	TGTGCCAGCAGCTCCCGGGACCCTGGACAGGGCGGTGGCATTCAGTACTTC
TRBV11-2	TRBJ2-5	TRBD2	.	CASSLDFRLAGGSSYNEQYF	TGTGCCAGCAGCTTAGATTTCCGACTAGCGGGGGGGAGCTCCTACAATGAGCAGTACTTC
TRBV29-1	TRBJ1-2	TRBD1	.	CSVAQGAKRGGYTF	TGCAGCGTTGCACAGGGGGCTAAGAGAGGTGGCTACACCTTC
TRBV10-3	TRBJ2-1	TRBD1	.	CAISPPGQSNEQFF	TGTGCCATCAGTCCCCCGGGACAGAGCAATGAGCAGTTCTTC
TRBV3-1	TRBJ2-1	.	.	CASSQGASSYNEQFF	TGTGCCAGCAGCCAGGGGGCAAGCTCCTACAATGAGCAGTTCTTC
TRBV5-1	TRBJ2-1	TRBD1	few	CASSSLTGDLSYNEQFF	TGCGCCAGCAGCTCCCTAACAGGGGACCTCTCCTACAATGAGCAGTTCTTC
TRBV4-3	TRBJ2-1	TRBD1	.	CASSQDPGQGFNEQFF	TGCGCCAGCAGCCAAGACCCAGGACAGGGTTTCAATGAGCAGTTCTTC
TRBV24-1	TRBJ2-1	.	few	CATSDLHRDGGNEQFF	TGTGCCACCAGTGATTTGCACAGGGACGGGGGAAATGAGCAGTTCTTC
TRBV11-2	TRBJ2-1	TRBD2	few	CASSLAFKGGGAGYNEQFF	TGTGCCAGCAGCTTAGCATTTAAGGGCGGGGGGGCAGGTTACAATGAGCAGTTCTTC
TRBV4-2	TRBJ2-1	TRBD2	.	CASSHGGGYNEQFF	TGTGCCAGCAGCCACGGGGGGGGCTACAATGAGCAGTTCTTC
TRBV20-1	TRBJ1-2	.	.	CSARDPLGPSNRGYTF	TGCAGTGCTAGAGATCCTTTGGGACCGTCGAATCGGGGCTACACCTTC
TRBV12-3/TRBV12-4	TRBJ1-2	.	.	CASRDRTGGSGYTF	TGTGCCAGCAGGGATAGGACCGGGGGATCCGGCTACACCTTC
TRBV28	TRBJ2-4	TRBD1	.	CASRDRGPKNIQYF	TGTGCCAGCAGGGACAGGGGACCCAAAAACATTCAGTACTTC
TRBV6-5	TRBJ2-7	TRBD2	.	CASSSNRGGTYEQYF	TGTGCCAGCAGCTCCAACCGCGGGGGTACCTACGAGCAGTACTTC
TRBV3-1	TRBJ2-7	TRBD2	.	CASSPDRTSVGNEQYF	TGTGCCAGCAGCCCGGATCGGACTAGCGTCGGCAACGAGCAGTACTTC
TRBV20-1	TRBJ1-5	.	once	CSAKGGKNQPQHF	TGCAGTGCCAAGGGGGGAAAAAATCAGCCCCAGCATTTT
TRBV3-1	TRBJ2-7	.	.	CASSRAPGQLSSYEQYF	TGTGCCAGCAGCCGGGCGCCGGGACAACTGAGCTCCTACGAGCAGTACTTC
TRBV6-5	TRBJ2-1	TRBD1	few	CASSYSGTGLYNEQFF	TGTGCCAGCAGTTACTCTGGGACAGGGCTTTACAATGAGCAGTTCTTC
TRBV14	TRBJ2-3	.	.	CASSQGTTRGTQYF	TGTGCCAGCAGCCAGGGGACCACACGCGGTACGCAGTATTTT
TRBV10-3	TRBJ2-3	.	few	CAIMAGGTDTQYF	TGTGCCATCATGGCAGGGGGCACAGATACGCAGTATTTT
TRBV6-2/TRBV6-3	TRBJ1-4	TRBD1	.	CASRLSGGAGEKLFF	TGTGCCAGCAGACTCTCAGGGGGCGCCGGTGAAAAACTGTTTTTT
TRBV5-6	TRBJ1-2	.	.	CASSLFHGSNYGYTF	TGTGCCAGCAGCTTGTTTCACGGGTCTAACTATGGCTACACCTTC
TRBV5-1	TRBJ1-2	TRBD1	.	CASSLEGQGRGYTF	TGCGCCAGCAGCTTGGAGGGACAGGGTCGTGGCTACACCTTC
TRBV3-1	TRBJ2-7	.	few	CASSPWTANYEQYF	TGTGCCAGCAGCCCGTGGACGGCGAATTACGAGCAGTACTTC